The entry that follows covers one T cell receptor beta chain sequence. This sample was included in a study of blood T cell repertoires in COVID-19. The overall study: Sites in the United States, Italy and Spain provided acute and convalescent COVID-19 samples. Nucleic acid was either cDNA or gDNA, and it came from T cells, B-cell-depleted T cells, or PBMCs.

Original analysis: Amplification from reference gene primers served as the basis for estimated nucleated cell counts. Profiling relied on immunoSEQ multiplex PCR, and the TCRdb table lists in-frame clones only, not all of them. The V and J calls and clone size were taken over from that table, and D and trimming were inferred from the DNA. The repertoire includes about 170,000 clones, about 85% of them detected once, and about 1.2% sits in the top ten. Per germline, CDR1 MNHEY and CDR2 SVGAGI. With V trimmed by 2 bases and J by 5 bases, 11 bases remained unmatched. The CDR3 consists of 16 residues. The clonotype was recovered from a man between 60 and 70 years old who had recovered from COVID-19. Sequencing was carried out using peripheral blood. This chain joins TRBV6-5 and TRBJ2-5; TRBD1 agrees at 7 bases. This CDR3 reads CASSYKRQGRGETQYF. CDR3 nucleotide sequence: TGTGCCAGCAGTTACAAAAGACAGGGTCGGGGTGAGACCCAGTACTTC.